The 14 T cell receptor beta chains given below trace back to one sample, sequenced in a study of beta chain features in type 1 diabetes (dated 2018 in TCRdb). Library preparation employed the immunoSEQ multiplex PCR assay. All of the isolated RNA was reverse transcribed with the High Capacity cDNA Reverse Transcription Kit, so expressed TCRB transcripts were sequenced. Drawn from immuneACCESS, this table holds only the in-frame rearrangements with V and J called that TCRdb kept. Clones are partly lost; checked studies trace under half to an unresolved V gene and leave the rest unexplained. A total of about 160,000 clones appear in this sample, approximately 8.1% of them only once. 0.55% to 0.75% of the sample rests with the top ten. Material: central memory CD4+ T cells from blood. The receptors originated from a man in his late teens or twenties in good health.

This clone has only a few counts. The rearrangement links TRBV5-1 to TRBJ1-4; D is unresolved. Trimming stripped 4 bases from V and 0 bases from J, with 7 bases between. Germline values: CDR1 SGHRS, CDR2 YFSETQ. The CDR3 has 14 amino acids. The CDR3 is CASSVDSTNEKLFF. CDR3 nucleotides: TGCGCCAGCAGCGTAGATTCAACTAATGAAAAACTGTTTTTT.

V is TRBV4-1 and J is TRBJ2-3; TRBD2 matches 9 bases. The germline V gene encodes CDR1 MGHRA and CDR2 YSYEKL. J lost 3 bases, V lost 1 base, and 5 bases had no gene match. This CDR3 has 16 amino acids. The CDR3 protein is CASSQGNSGGTDTQYF. The CDR3 bases are TGCGCCAGCAGCCAAGGGAATAGCGGGGGTACAGATACGCAGTATTTT.

The rearrangement joins TRBV28 to TRBJ2-5; 7 nucleotides match TRBD1. The tail of the sequence fits TRBJ2-7 better, so the J call may be wrong. The CDR3 loop spans 13 amino acids. Germline V lookup: CDR1 MDHEN, CDR2 SYDVKM. The CDR3 region is CASWDSTSYEQYF. The CDR3 region has the DNA TGTGCCAGCTGGGACAGCACCTCCTACGAGCAGTACTTC.

This clone was seen many times. This chain uses TRBV7-2 with TRBJ2-5, with unresolved D. In germline, CDR1 is SGHTA, CDR2 FQGNSA. The V gene lost 4 bases and the J gene lost 4 bases, with 4 bases spanning the gap. The CDR3 contains 11 residues. For the CDR3, the DNA is TGTGCCAGCAGCTATCGAGAGACCCAGTACTTC. Protein: CASSYRETQYF.

The rearrangement links TRBV18 to TRBJ2-7; 8 bases agree with TRBD1. With V trimmed by 5 bases and J by 5 bases, 2 bases remained unmatched. The CDR3 runs to 12 residues. The V gene's germline CDR1 is KGHSH and CDR2 LQKENI. This CDR3 reads CASSMDRDEQYF. CDR3 nucleotides: TGTGCCAGCTCAATGGACAGGGACGAGCAGTACTTC.

The chain has TRBV7-2 and TRBJ2-7; D remains ambiguous. CDR1 and CDR2 (germline): SGHTA, FQGNSA. V was cut by 5 bases and J by 0 bases, with 11 bases left in between. This CDR3 spans 14 amino acids. The CDR3 DNA sequence: TGTGCCAGCAGCCCTTCTAGGAGCTCCTACGAGCAGTACTTC. It specifies CASSPSRSSYEQYF.

This clone appeared many times. The chain couples TRBV2 to TRBJ2-4, with no clear D. CDR1 SNHLY and CDR2 FYNNEI come from the germline V gene. This CDR3 contains 14 residues. Trimming took 8 bases from V and 8 from J, leaving 19 bases between them. DNA for the CDR3: TGTGCCAGCGATATTGATGGGCAGTTGGACATTCAGTACTTC. Amino acids: CASDIDGQLDIQYF.

The V and J genes are TRBV5-4 and TRBJ2-1; D is ambiguous. The CDR3 contains 14 residues. The V and J ends lost 0 bases and 9 bases respectively, with 13 bases between them. Per germline, CDR1 SGHNT and CDR2 YYREEE (reference sequence). The CDR3 reads CASSLEGTTGEQFF. CDR3 DNA: TGTGCCAGCAGCTTGGAAGGAACTACGGGTGAGCAGTTCTTC.

The rearrangement joins TRBV7-9 to TRBJ1-6; the match to TRBD1 covers 8 bases. Trimming removed 4 bases from V and 7 bases from J; junction bases left unmatched: 6. Germline CDR1 SEHNR, CDR2 FQNEAQ (reference sequence). The CDR3 is 15 amino acids. The DNA for the CDR3 is TGTGCCAGCAGCTCACGACAGGGGTCGAATTCACCCCTCCACTTT. It yields the protein CASSSRQGSNSPLHF. The full variable domain, rest sourced from reference TRBV7-9 and TRBJ1-6, is DTGVSQNPRHKITKRGQNVTFRCDPISEHNRLYWYRQTLGQGPEFLTYFQNEAQLEKSRLLSDRFSAERPKGSFSTLEIQRTEQGDSAMYLCASSSRQGSNSPLHFGNGTRLTVT.

This clone was detected a few times. This chain connects TRBV7-3 to TRBJ2-5, with D tentatively TRBD2 (5 bases). V was cut by 0 bases and J by 4 bases, with 12 bases left in between. The CDR3 length is 15 residues. The germline V gene encodes CDR1 SGHTA and CDR2 FQGTGA. This CDR3 reads CASSLTSGSIETQYF. For the CDR3, the DNA is TGTGCCAGCAGCTTAACCTCGGGGTCGATAGAGACCCAGTACTTC.

The rearrangement joins TRBV13 to TRBJ1-5, with D unresolved. Germline V gene lookup returns CDR1 PRHDT and CDR2 FYEKMQ (reference sequence). The V end was cut by 7 bases, the J end by 2 bases, with 18 bases between. This CDR3 spans 16 amino acids. DNA for the CDR3: TGTGCCAGCAACTCTCGAGGGAAGCATGGCAATCAGCCCCAGCATTTT. Translating it yields CASNSRGKHGNQPQHF.

This clone came up a few times. The chain recombines TRBV11-2 with TRBJ1-1; D remains ambiguous. This CDR3 has 12 amino acids. Per the germline V gene, CDR1 is SGHAT and CDR2 is FQNNGV. V lost 0 bases to trimming and J lost 10 bases, with 9 bases between them. The CDR3 DNA reads TGTGCCAGCAGCTTAGAGGTTGGCGGAGCTTTCTTT. Its translation is CASSLEVGGAFF.

This clone was picked up a small number of times. V is TRBV6-4 and J is TRBJ2-3, with D perhaps TRBD2 (7 bases). The germline V gene has CDR1 MRHNA and CDR2 SNTAGT. The CDR3 consists of 15 residues. With 4 bases removed from V and 3 bases from J, the gap between germline ends came to 14 bases. The CDR3 DNA is TGTGCCAGCAGTGTTGGGGGGGGCCTAACAGATACGCAGTATTTT. Amino acids: CASSVGGGLTDTQYF.

This rearrangement joins TRBV18 to TRBJ2-1; 7 nucleotides line up with TRBD1. Trimming took 3 bases from V and 8 from J; bases not matched to a gene: 7. Germline V CDR1 and CDR2: KGHSH, LQKENI. The CDR3 is 14 amino acids. The CDR3 region has the DNA TGTGCCAGCTCACCGGGACAGAGGCTTCATGAGCAGTTCTTC. It codes for CASSPGQRLHEQFF.